This T cell receptor beta chain was observed in a study of Ad26.COV2.S vaccination and SARS-CoV-2 variants. The wider study: Ad26.COV2.S shots went into the muscle once or twice, 56 days apart.

The V gene's germline CDR1 is LNHNV and CDR2 YYDKDF (reference sequence). This CDR3 has 13 residues. V shed 0 bases and J shed 12 bases, with 15 bases lying between them. Worth noting for this clone: Its specificity is unknown.

Indicated treatment: some 19 received Ad26.COV2.S at low or high dose, single or two shots; roughly 5 received placebo; per-sample allocation not given. Following the first vaccine or placebo injection, samples were taken on day 63. In Boston, an adult donor aged 18-55 years took part. An Ad26 vector was used to express Wuhan-strain SARS-CoV-2 spike as the vaccine. Assay used: immunoSEQ multiplex PCR; TCRdb lists only in-frame clones, some missing. The table records about 680,000 clones, about 89% of them present only once. Findings of the study overall: Across vaccine and placebo recipients, the breadth of non-spike TCRs was similar.

The sequencing here drew on peripheral blood, taken in a trial of Ad26.COV2.S vaccine versus placebo. This receptor was obtained from a person aged 18-60 years who received the Ad26.COV2.S COVID-19 vaccine or a placebo. The V gene is TRBV15, the J gene TRBJ2-7; the D gene is possibly TRBD1 (5 bases). CDR3 bases: TGTGCCACCAGCAGAGACGGAACAGGCGGTGGGTACTTC. Protein product: CATSRDGTGGGYF. The variable domain in full, with the rest retrieved from reference TRBV15 and TRBJ2-7, is DAMVIQNPRYQVTQFGKPVTLSCSQTLNHNVMYWYQQKSSQAPKLLFHYYDKDFNNEADTPDNFQSRRPNTSFCFLDIRSPGLGDTAMYLCATSRDGTGGGYFGPGTRLTVT.